The present entry profiles one T cell receptor (beta chain) with its context. The data were taken from a study of technical replicates of blood from a few donors. Generated by immunoSEQ multiplex PCR, the TCRdb table keeps only in-frame clones and is missing some. This sample has fewer than 95,000 clones; approximately 94% occur once, and the top ten carry approximately 0.25%. Trimming took 4 bases from V and 10 from J, leaving 22 bases between them. The CDR3 contains 15 residues. Germline CDR1 reads PRHDT; CDR2 reads FYEKMQ (reference sequence). The sample was T cells isolated from PBMCs. The chain carries TRBV13 and TRBJ1-1; possibly TRBD1 for D (6 bases). The receptor was isolated from a human donor in good health. CDR3 sequence: CASSYNRRGFYGAFF. For the CDR3, the DNA is TGTGCCAGCAGCTACAACCGCAGGGGTTTCTACGGAGCTTTCTTT.